Following are 20 T cell receptor beta chains from one sample sequenced in a study of PD-1 blockade in classical Hodgkin lymphoma. Using immunoSEQ multiplex PCR, the repertoire was profiled, and TCRdb retains in-frame clones only, with some absent. The sample contains 12,000 to 15,000 clones, around 82% of which appear only once. All patients relapsed after autologous stem cell transplantation, and brentuximab vedotin exposure varied. Sequencing used peripheral blood mononuclear cells (PBMCs), obtained at baseline. The receptors were sampled from a human donor with classical Hodgkin lymphoma.

The chain employs TRBV5-8 and TRBJ1-5, with D possibly being TRBD1 (6 bases). CDR1 is SGHTS, CDR2 YDEGEE, per germline. The CDR3 runs to 12 residues. The V and J ends lost 3 bases and 6 bases respectively, with 7 bases between them. CDR3 region: CASSSGAQPQHF. The CDR3 DNA sequence: TGTGCCAGCAGCTCAGGGGCTCAGCCCCAGCATTTT.

V usage is TRBV10-1 and J usage is TRBJ2-3; 9 bases align to TRBD1. The CDR3 has 15 residues. Germline loops: CDR1 WNHNN, CDR2 SYGVQD (reference sequence). With V trimmed by 2 bases and J by 3 bases, 3 bases remained unmatched. The CDR3 protein is CASSEVGTGTDTQYF. In nucleotides, the CDR3 is TGCGCCAGCAGTGAGGTCGGGACAGGGACAGATACGCAGTATTTT.

The chain is built from TRBV5-1 and TRBJ1-1; 10 positions match TRBD1. V was clipped by 4 bases and J by 3 bases; unmatched bases: 3. This CDR3 has 14 amino acids. Germline lookup yields CDR1 SGHRS and CDR2 YFSETQ. The CDR3 nucleotides read TGCGCCAGCAGCAGGACAGGGGGGGACACTGAAGCTTTCTTT. Protein: CASSRTGGDTEAFF.

V and J are TRBV13 and TRBJ1-1; D gene unclear. The CDR3 length is 15 residues. From germline, CDR1 is PRHDT and CDR2 FYEKMQ (reference sequence). Trimming left V 2 bases short and J 0 bases short, with 10 bases between. The CDR3 nucleotides read TGTGCCAGCAGCTTATATCCTCTCATGAACACTGAAGCTTTCTTT. It yields the protein CASSLYPLMNTEAFF.

The V call is TRBV5-6, the J call TRBJ1-2, with a weak D call TRBD1 (5 bases). Germline V gene data show CDR1 as SGHDT and CDR2 as YYEEEE. This CDR3 region has 15 residues. Trimming stripped 4 bases from V and 9 bases from J, with 22 bases between. CDR3 sequence reads: CASSPSVTQGSSYTF. The CDR3 DNA reads TGTGCCAGCAGCCCATCCGTCACGCAGGGTAGTAGCTACACCTTC.

The gene calls are TRBV29-1 and TRBJ2-7; D remains unclear. This CDR3 region has 12 residues. The germline CDR1 and CDR2 sequences are SQVTM and ANQGSEA. V gave up 0 bases and J gave up 2 bases, with 5 bases separating them. CDR3 protein: CSVEDLPYEQYF. Written as DNA, the CDR3 is TGCAGCGTTGAAGACCTCCCCTACGAGCAGTACTTC.

The chain joins TRBV19 to TRBJ2-5; D perhaps matches TRBD2 (5 bases). Deletions cut 4 bases from V and 3 bases from J, with 15 bases between. Germline CDR1 LNHDA, CDR2 SQIVND (reference sequence). The CDR3 length is 15 residues. CDR3 coding DNA: TGTGCCAGTAGTACTGCCACTAGGGTGAAAGAGACCCAGTACTTC. It specifies CASSTATRVKETQYF.

This sequence joins TRBV4-3 and TRBJ1-4; 7 bases match TRBD1. Germline V gene lookup returns CDR1 LGHNA and CDR2 YSLEER. The CDR3 covers 15 residues. Unmatched junction bases numbered 10, after V lost 5 bases and J lost 7 bases. The CDR3 DNA is TGCGCCAGCAGCGCACAGCCCGGGACAGTTGAAAAACTGTTTTTT. It translates to CASSAQPGTVEKLFF.

The gene calls are TRBV19 and TRBJ2-1, with 8 positions matching TRBD2. Germline V gene data show CDR1 as LNHDA and CDR2 as SQIVND (reference sequence). With V trimmed by 1 base and J by 11 bases, 7 bases remained unmatched. The CDR3 is 14 residues long. The DNA for the CDR3 is TGTGCCAGTAGTATAGGGGGGACTAGTCGAAAGCAGTTCTTC. This codes for CASSIGGTSRKQFF.

The chain uses TRBV14 and TRBJ1-5; D remains unclear. CDR1 and CDR2 from the germline V gene are SGHDN and FVKESK. The CDR3 spans 12 residues. V was trimmed by 2 bases and J by 6 bases, leaving 5 bases between them. CDR3 DNA sequence: TGTGCCAGCAGCCAATACGGTCAGCCCCAGCATTTT. The encoded protein is CASSQYGQPQHF. The full variable domain, its missing parts supplied by reference TRBV14 and TRBJ1-5, is EAGVTQFPSHSVIEKGQTVTLRCDPISGHDNLYWYRRVMGKEIKFLLHFVKESKQDESGMPNNRFLAERTGGTYSTLKVQPAELEDSGVYFCASSQYGQPQHFGDGTRLSIL.

V gene TRBV19 combines with J gene TRBJ1-2; 9 nucleotides match TRBD1. In germline, CDR1 is LNHDA, CDR2 SQIVND (reference sequence). The CDR3 length is 14 residues. V was clipped by 3 bases and J by 2 bases; unmatched bases: 1. CDR3 protein: CASSIDRGNYGYTF. CDR3 sequence (DNA): TGTGCCAGTAGTATTGACAGGGGGAACTATGGCTACACCTTC.

This clone was seen just once. Written as DNA, the CDR3 is TGTGCCAGCAGTGAAGCGGAAGGCAATCAGCCCCAGCATTTT. Protein sequence: CASSEAEGNQPQHF. V usage is TRBV2 and J usage is TRBJ1-5, with D unclear. Trimming left V 0 bases short and J 2 bases short, with 5 bases between. The germline V gene has CDR1 SNHLY and CDR2 FYNNEI. This CDR3 region has 14 residues. Supplemented by reference TRBV2 and TRBJ1-5, the full variable domain reads EPEVTQTPSHQVTQMGQEVILRCVPISNHLYFYWYRQILGQKVEFLVSFYNNEISEKSEIFDDQFSVERPDGSNFTLKIRSTKLEDSAMYFCASSEAEGNQPQHFGDGTRLSIL.

This chain uses TRBV2 with TRBJ2-4, with 12 bases aligning to TRBD1. Germline V lookup: CDR1 SNHLY, CDR2 FYNNEI. V was clipped by 3 bases and J by 2 bases; unmatched bases: 14. The CDR3 loop spans 20 amino acids. Here the CDR3 DNA reads TGTGCCAGCAGTGACCCCTCCTACGGGACAGGGGGCGTTTCCAAAAACATTCAGTACTTC. This encodes CASSDPSYGTGGVSKNIQYF.

This clone has more than one count but fewer than ten. The chain uses TRBV6-1 and TRBJ1-4; D is possibly TRBD1 (6 bases). The V end was cut by 6 bases, the J end by 7 bases, with 15 bases between. Germline V lookup: CDR1 MNHNS, CDR2 SASEGT. The CDR3 extends over 14 amino acids. In DNA, the CDR3 is TGTGCCAGCAGATCCGGGACAATAGTTGAAAAACTGTTTTTT. It encodes CASRSGTIVEKLFF.

The chain combines TRBV19 with TRBJ2-4; 7 nucleotides agree with TRBD2. The CDR3 is 14 amino acids. CDR1 and CDR2 (germline): LNHDA, SQIVND (reference sequence). The junction had 11 bases not matched to a gene; V was cut back by 6 bases and J by 9 bases. The CDR3 reads CASSPAGPALIQYF. The CDR3 DNA reads as TGTGCCAGTAGCCCAGCGGGGCCGGCCCTCATTCAGTACTTC.

V usage is TRBV5-1 and J usage is TRBJ2-3, with TRBD1 identical over 8 bases. The germline V gene encodes CDR1 SGHRS and CDR2 YFSETQ. J lost 3 bases, V lost 4 bases, and 7 bases had no gene match. The CDR3 has 15 amino acids. The CDR3 DNA sequence: TGCGCCAGCAGCCCGCCGGACAGGGTTACAGATACGCAGTATTTT. Translating gives CASSPPDRVTDTQYF.

The chain couples TRBV7-2 to TRBJ2-3; unclear D gene. This CDR3 has 14 residues. V lost 5 bases and J lost 2, with 11 bases in between. In germline, CDR1 is SGHTA, CDR2 FQGNSA. The CDR3 sequence: CASSPDYLTDTQYF. The CDR3 DNA follows: TGTGCCAGCAGCCCGGATTACCTCACAGATACGCAGTATTTT.

There are a few counts of this clone. The gene calls are TRBV5-1 and TRBJ2-7; D tentatively reads TRBD1 or TRBD2 (6 bases each). CDR1 and CDR2 from the germline V gene are SGHRS and YFSETQ. CDR3 length: 17 amino acids. The V end lost 0 bases, the J end lost 6 bases, and 22 bases lay between the germline ends. The DNA for the CDR3 is TGCGCCAGCAGCTTGGTGGGTCGGGGGCGATTCCCGCTCGAGCAGTACTTC. This sequence encodes CASSLVGRGRFPLEQYF. The whole variable domain, remainder taken from reference TRBV5-1 and TRBJ2-7, is KAGVTQTPRYLIKTRGQQVTLSCSPISGHRSVSWYQQTPGQGLQFLFEYFSETQRNKGNFPGRFSGRQFSNSRSEMNVSTLELGDSALYLCASSLVGRGRFPLEQYFGPGTRLTVT.

The chain joins TRBV10-3 to TRBJ2-5, with D possibly matching TRBD1 (6 bases). Per germline, CDR1 ENHRY and CDR2 SYGVKD. Trimming took off 5 bases at V and 5 bases at J, with 18 bases between the two ends. There are 15 residues in the CDR3. CDR3 DNA: TGTGCCATCAGTATTGCCACAGGGTCTGGGGAGACCCAGTACTTC. Its protein product is CAISIATGSGETQYF.

The chain is built from TRBV10-3 and TRBJ1-2, with a possible D match to TRBD1 (5 bases). The V end was cut by 0 bases, the J end by 6 bases, with 17 bases between. Germline V CDR1 and CDR2: ENHRY, SYGVKD. The CDR3 sequence is 16 residues long. This chain's CDR3 is CAISESLGGRANGYTF. Here the CDR3 DNA reads TGTGCCATCAGTGAGTCCTTGGGGGGACGAGCGAATGGCTACACCTTC.